This TCR beta chain was recorded in a study of T cell responses to AZD1222 COVID-19 vaccine. Turning to the study itself: Second-dose timings of about 4 or about 12 weeks were pooled. Study-level findings and limits: Nearly half of the spike-specific TCRs reportedly recognize variant regions that carry no mutations. Samples come after the peak T cell response, not at day 14. Spike-wide vaccine-associated CD4 TCRs dominated at 160-218 and 743-854.

Clones were sequenced by immunoSEQ multiplex PCR, and TCRdb holds only the in-frame ones, with some missing. This sample yields around 110,000 clones, of which around 94% are seen a single time; roughly 1.8% belongs to the top ten. Notes on this clone: Antigen: not known.

Sequencing was performed on peripheral blood, taken on day 0 of AZD1222 vaccination. This receptor was taken from an adult in good health.

CDR3 coding DNA: TGTGCCTGGAGGGGACAGGGGTTATATGGCTACACCTTC. Translating it yields CAWRGQGLYGYTF. The V and J genes are TRBV30 and TRBJ1-2, with 10 bases aligning to TRBD1. Germline loops: CDR1 GTSNPN, CDR2 SVGIG (reference sequence). The CDR3 contains 13 residues. Trimming removed 3 bases from V and 5 bases from J; junction bases left unmatched: 3.